The 18 T cell receptor beta chains below all came from one sample that was sequenced in a study of blood T cell repertoires in COVID-19. The method was immunoSEQ multiplex PCR; TCRdb's version includes in-frame clones alone and lacks a portion of them. The sample lists some 69,000 clones, more than 75% occurring once. The sample comprised peripheral blood. The receptors stem from a human donor in a cohort sampled during active COVID-19.

This clone was counted at least ten times. CDR3: CASSFVGLAGRVPYEQYF. The CDR3, as DNA: TGTGCCAGCAGTTTTGTGGGACTAGCGGGACGAGTTCCCTACGAGCAGTACTTC. V is TRBV28 and J is TRBJ2-7, with 13 bases that match TRBD2. Trimming removed 3 bases from V and 2 bases from J; junction bases left unmatched: 10. The length of the CDR3 is 18 residues. CDR1 MDHEN and CDR2 SYDVKM come from the germline V gene.

The chain couples TRBV11-2 to TRBJ2-7; 8 nucleotides line up with TRBD2. The CDR3 sequence is 16 residues long. V shed 4 bases and J 6 bases; nucleotides not matched to a gene: 14. Germline CDR1 and CDR2: SGHAT and FQNNGV. The CDR3: CASSSPRGREDREQYF. Written as DNA, the CDR3 is TGTGCCAGCAGCTCCCCCCGAGGGCGGGAGGACCGCGAGCAGTACTTC. The variable domain in full, completed from reference TRBV11-2 and TRBJ2-7, reads EAGVAQSPRYKIIEKRQSVAFWCNPISGHATLYWYQQILGQGPKLLIQFQNNGVVDDSQLPKDRFSAERLKGVDSTLKIQPAKLEDSAVYLCASSSPRGREDREQYFGPGTRLTVT.

The V gene is TRBV3-1 (or the pseudogene TRBV3-2), the J gene TRBJ2-5; 14 bases fit TRBD2. Gene TRBJ2-7 matches the end of the DNA better, so the J call may be wrong. The CDR3 is 15 residues long. Germline lookup yields CDR1 LGHDT and CDR2 YNNKEL (reference sequence). Here the CDR3 DNA reads TGTGCCAGCAGCCATGAGGGACTAGCGGGGGTCGAGCAGTACTTC. Protein product: CASSHEGLAGVEQYF.

This clone was seen once. This rearrangement joins TRBV2 to TRBJ1-2, with TRBD1 identical over 7 bases. CDR3 length: 14 amino acids. The V gene end was trimmed by 6 bases and the J gene end by 4 bases; junction bases not matched to a gene: 8. Germline V gene sequence: CDR1 SNHLY, CDR2 FYNNEI. CDR3 protein: CASSDREAGYGYTF. In DNA form, the CDR3 reads TGTGCCAGCAGCGACAGGGAGGCGGGCTATGGCTACACCTTC.

The chain links TRBV18 to TRBJ2-2; 11 bases match TRBD2. Germline V gives CDR1 KGHSH, CDR2 LQKENI. J lost 5 bases, V lost 2 bases, and 7 bases had no gene match. The CDR3 totals 17 residues. CDR3 sequence reads: CASSPSQLAGETGELFF. The CDR3 DNA reads as TGTGCCAGCTCACCATCCCAACTAGCGGGGGAAACCGGGGAGCTGTTTTTT.

This chain links TRBV4-1 with TRBJ2-2, with a tentative D call TRBD2 (5 bases). Trimming removed 4 bases at V and 3 bases at J, with 12 bases between. The CDR3 loop spans 15 amino acids. Germline CDR1 MGHRA, CDR2 YSYEKL. The CDR3 protein is CASSREDGDTGELFF. DNA of the CDR3: TGCGCCAGCAGCCGAGAGGACGGGGACACCGGGGAGCTGTTTTTT.

The chain uses TRBV6-1 and TRBJ2-3, with 12 nucleotides matching TRBD2. V shed 3 bases, J shed 6 bases, and the junction held 4 bases outside the gene matches. The V gene's germline CDR1 is MNHNS and CDR2 SASEGT. CDR3 length: 15 amino acids. CDR3 DNA sequence: TGTGCCAGCAGTGATCTAGCGGGAGGGCCTGATACGCAGTATTTT. Its translation: CASSDLAGGPDTQYF.

J is TRBJ2-5 and V is TRBV5-4; 8 bases map to TRBD1. This CDR3 is built from 15 residues. With V trimmed by 0 bases and J by 4 bases, 5 bases remained unmatched. The germline gives CDR1 SGHNT, CDR2 YYREEE (reference sequence). CDR3 DNA sequence: TGTGCCAGCAGCTTGGATCAGGGGGCGAGAGAGACCCAGTACTTC. Its translation: CASSLDQGARETQYF.

The chain carries TRBV5-1 and TRBJ2-7, with a tentative D call TRBD1 (7 bases). V lost 4 bases to trimming and J lost 0 bases, with 14 bases between them. Germline CDR1 and CDR2: SGHRS and YFSETQ. The length of the CDR3 is 15 residues. CDR3 bases: TGCGCCAGCAGCCCGCAGGGGGGCCTCTCCTACGAGCAGTACTTC. Amino acids: CASSPQGGLSYEQYF. Complete variable domain (other parts from reference TRBV5-1 and TRBJ2-7): KAGVTQTPRYLIKTRGQQVTLSCSPISGHRSVSWYQQTPGQGLQFLFEYFSETQRNKGNFPGRFSGRQFSNSRSEMNVSTLELGDSALYLCASSPQGGLSYEQYFGPGTRLTVT.

The gene calls are TRBV9 and TRBJ1-1, with D perhaps TRBD1 (5 bases). This CDR3 has 17 amino acids. Germline loops: CDR1 SGDLS, CDR2 YYNGEE. V was clipped by 9 bases and J by 3 bases, with 27 bases between them. The CDR3 loop reads CATPGGGWWGEDTEAFF. CDR3 in DNA: TGTGCCACCCCCGGTGGAGGGTGGTGGGGGGAAGACACTGAAGCTTTCTTT.

V gene TRBV5-1 combines with J gene TRBJ2-1, with 8 bases fitting TRBD2. V was clipped by 4 bases and J by 9 bases; unmatched bases: 12. This CDR3 region has 15 residues. CDR1 is SGHRS and CDR2 is YFSETQ in the germline V gene. The CDR3 DNA reads as TGCGCCAGCAGCAATAGCGGGATGGGGGGGACTGAGCAGTTCTTC. Protein sequence: CASSNSGMGGTEQFF.

The genes are TRBV6-5 and TRBJ2-7; 7 bases match TRBD2. The V and J ends lost 7 bases and 7 bases, in that order; junction bases with no gene match: 10. CDR1 MNHEY and CDR2 SVGAGI come from the germline V gene. This CDR3 comprises 13 residues. The CDR3 region has the DNA TGTGCCAGCACCTCGAGGGAGGGCAGGGAGCAGTACTTC. Amino acids: CASTSREGREQYF.

CDR3 residues: CASSLLSGTSGNEQFF. The CDR3 DNA reads as TGTGCCAGCAGTTTACTCTCCGGGACTAGCGGCAATGAGCAGTTCTTC. The V and J genes are TRBV28 and TRBJ2-1, with 11 bases that match TRBD2. The CDR3 loop spans 16 amino acids. CDR1 is MDHEN, CDR2 SYDVKM, per germline. J lost 6 bases, V lost 2 bases, and 6 bases had no gene match.

This clone was seen a single time. V gene TRBV10-1 combines with J gene TRBJ2-2; 8 bases fit TRBD2. V shed 6 bases, J shed 4 bases, and the junction held 4 bases outside the gene matches. CDR1 WNHNN and CDR2 SYGVQD come from the germline V gene (reference sequence). CDR3 length equals 14 residues. The CDR3 loop reads CASRAGESTGELFF. The CDR3 coding sequence is TGCGCCAGCAGAGCGGGAGAGTCCACCGGGGAGCTGTTTTTT.

V gene TRBV7-9 combines with J gene TRBJ2-7; 9 bases agree with TRBD1. The CDR3 extends over 14 amino acids. V lost 5 bases to trimming and J lost 1 base; unmatched junction nucleotides: 3. The germline V gene encodes CDR1 SEHNR and CDR2 FQNEAQ (reference sequence). The DNA of the CDR3 is TGTGCCAGCAGCAGGACAGGGGTATCCTACGAGCAGTACTTC. This translates into CASSRTGVSYEQYF.

The chain joins TRBV24-1 to TRBJ2-3; 8 positions agree with TRBD2. The CDR3 has 15 amino acids. The germline V gene has CDR1 KGHDR and CDR2 SFDVKD. V lost 6 bases and J lost 0; bases outside the gene matches: 4. The CDR3 is CATSSSGASTDTQYF. CDR3 DNA sequence: TGTGCCACCAGTAGTAGCGGGGCAAGCACAGATACGCAGTATTTT.

This chain uses TRBV6-5 with TRBJ1-2; D remains unclear. V dropped 7 bases and J dropped 4 bases, with 10 bases sitting between them. CDR1 MNHEY and CDR2 SVGAGI come from the germline V gene. The CDR3 consists of 12 residues. DNA of the CDR3: TGTGCCAGCACCCACAGTTCCTATGGCTACACCTTC. Protein: CASTHSSYGYTF.

The rearrangement uses TRBV3-1 (or the pseudogene TRBV3-2) and TRBJ1-1; D is perhaps TRBD1 (5 bases). Germline CDR1 is LGHDT and CDR2 is YNNKEL (reference sequence). V was cut by 4 bases and J by 4 bases, with 16 bases left in between. This CDR3 region has 15 residues. In DNA, the CDR3 is TGTGCCAGCAGCCCAAGAGGGCAGGGAGGCACTGAAGCTTTCTTT. Its protein is CASSPRGQGGTEAFF.